This paragraph covers one T cell receptor (beta chain) sequence. This entry comes from a study of blood T cell repertoires in COVID-19. Study as a whole: COVID-19 samples collected from the United States, Italy and Spain covered acute and convalescent phases.

CDR3 length: 15 residues. J was trimmed by 7 bases and V by 11 bases; bases with no gene match: 14. Germline CDR1 is MNHEY and CDR2 is SMNVEV (reference sequence). Sequenced by immunoSEQ multiplex PCR; TCRdb stores in-frame clones only, minus some. This repertoire shows some 200,000 clones, 85% to 90% found once; its top ten account for 5% to 6.5%. Input material: peripheral blood. The source is a man at least 80 years old with acute or convalescent COVID-19. The V call is TRBV27, the J call TRBJ1-6; 7 bases map to TRBD1. This chain's CDR3 is CASRKEGQMNSPLHF. CDR3 DNA: TGTGCCTCCCGGAAGGAGGGACAGATGAATTCACCCCTCCACTTT.